This T cell receptor (beta chain) was sequenced for a study of T-cell reconstitution after alpha-beta-depleted transplantation in children (dated by TCRdb to the mid-2010s). Context from the whole study: Using TCR repertoire profiling, the study followed T-cell immune reconstitution in a quantitative way in children after TCRalphabeta/CD19-depleted allogeneic hematopoietic cell transplantation.

A note on this clonotype: Its binding antigen is unknown. No quality values exist for individual bases; no much larger clone is one base distant.

The V and J ends are trimmed by 0 bases and 7 bases, leaving 10 bases between them. From cysteine to phenylalanine, the CDR3 is 15 amino acids long. CDR3 DNA is the only sequence kept; it has 45 bases, read in frame from the first base. Library preparation used PCR. The reads were generated on an Illumina HiSeq 2500. To normalize quantification of the TCRbeta repertoire, the TCR libraries were built with molecular barcoding that relied on unique molecular identifiers. TCRdb ran its own pipeline on the public reads, namely fastp trimming at Q25 and MiXCR clone calling, and kept in-frame beta chains. CDR3 protein duplicates are merged, each entry listing the most common genes and DNA. Here the sample has about 460,000 distinct CDR3 sequences; 9.5% to 15% occur a single time. Around 6% of the sample lies in the top ten.

The sequence came from a human donor who donated a stem cell graft to a child with combined immunodeficiency. The source was PBMCs from the stem cell graft donor, collected from the stem cell graft. The chain is encoded by TRBV12-3 or TRBV12-4 joined to TRBJ1-6; possibly the D gene is TRBD1, per 6 matching bases. The DNA sequence is as follows: TGTGCCAGCAGTTTAGCGGAACAGGGAAATTCACCCCTCCACTTT. Translation gives CASSLAEQGNSPLHF.